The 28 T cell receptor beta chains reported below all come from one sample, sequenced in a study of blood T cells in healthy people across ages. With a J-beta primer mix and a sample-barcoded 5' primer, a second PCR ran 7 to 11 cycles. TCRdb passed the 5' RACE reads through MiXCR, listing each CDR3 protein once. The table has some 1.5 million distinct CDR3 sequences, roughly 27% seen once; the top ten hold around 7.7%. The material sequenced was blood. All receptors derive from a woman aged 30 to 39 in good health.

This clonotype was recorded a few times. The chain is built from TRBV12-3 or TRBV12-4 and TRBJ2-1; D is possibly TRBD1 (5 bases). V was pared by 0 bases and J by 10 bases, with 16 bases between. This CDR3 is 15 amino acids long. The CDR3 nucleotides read TGTGCCAGCAGTTTAGCGCTAAGATATGGGGCCGAGCAGTTCTTC. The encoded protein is CASSLALRYGAEQFF.

The CDR3 DNA reads TGCAGTGCTAGAGATTGGTCAGGGGGACGAGAGACCCAGTACTTC. Translated, it gives CSARDWSGGRETQYF. V is TRBV20-1 and J is TRBJ2-5; 7 bases map to TRBD1. CDR1 is DFQATT and CDR2 is SNEGSKA in the germline V gene (reference sequence). The CDR3 covers 15 residues. J lost 4 bases, V lost 0 bases, and 8 bases had no gene match.

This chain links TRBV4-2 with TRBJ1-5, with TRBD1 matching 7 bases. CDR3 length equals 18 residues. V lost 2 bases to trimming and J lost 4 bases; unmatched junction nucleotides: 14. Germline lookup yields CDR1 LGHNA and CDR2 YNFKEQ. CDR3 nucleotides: TGTGCCAGCAGCCAATTTCCGCGAGCTGGGACAGTAAATCAGCCCCAGCATTTT. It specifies CASSQFPRAGTVNQPQHF.

The CDR3 DNA sequence: TGCGCCAGCAGCTTAAATGCGGGACCCTCCTACAATGAGCAGTTCTTC. Protein sequence: CASSLNAGPSYNEQFF. The rearrangement uses TRBV5-1 and TRBJ2-1; D possibly corresponds to TRBD2 (6 bases). Trimming stripped 2 bases from V and 0 bases from J, with 12 bases between. The CDR3 has 16 amino acids. Germline values: CDR1 SGHRS, CDR2 YFSETQ.

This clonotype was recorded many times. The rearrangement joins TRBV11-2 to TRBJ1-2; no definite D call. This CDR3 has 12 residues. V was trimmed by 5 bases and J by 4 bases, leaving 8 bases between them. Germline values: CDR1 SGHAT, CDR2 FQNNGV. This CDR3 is CASSEDGYGYTF. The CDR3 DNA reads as TGTGCCAGCAGCGAGGACGGCTATGGCTACACCTTC.

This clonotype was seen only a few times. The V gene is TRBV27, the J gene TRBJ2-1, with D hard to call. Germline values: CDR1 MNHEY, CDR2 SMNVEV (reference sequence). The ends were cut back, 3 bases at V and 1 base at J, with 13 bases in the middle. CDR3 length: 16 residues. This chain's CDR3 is CASSFSADWSYNEQFF. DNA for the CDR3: TGTGCCAGCAGTTTTTCGGCGGATTGGTCCTACAATGAGCAGTTCTTC.

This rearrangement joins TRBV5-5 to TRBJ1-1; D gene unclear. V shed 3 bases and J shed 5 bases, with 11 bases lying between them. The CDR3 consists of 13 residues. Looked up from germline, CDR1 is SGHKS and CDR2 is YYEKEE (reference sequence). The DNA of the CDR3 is TGTGCCAGCAGCTGGGTGGAGGGAACTGAAGCTTTCTTT. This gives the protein CASSWVEGTEAFF.

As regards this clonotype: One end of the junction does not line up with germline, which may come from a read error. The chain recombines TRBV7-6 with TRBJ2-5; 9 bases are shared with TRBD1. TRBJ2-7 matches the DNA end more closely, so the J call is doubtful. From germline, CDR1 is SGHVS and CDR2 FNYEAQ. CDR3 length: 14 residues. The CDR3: CVSSSPETGGEQYF. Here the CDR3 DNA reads TGTGTCAGCAGCTCTCCTGAGACAGGGGGCGAGCAGTACTTC.

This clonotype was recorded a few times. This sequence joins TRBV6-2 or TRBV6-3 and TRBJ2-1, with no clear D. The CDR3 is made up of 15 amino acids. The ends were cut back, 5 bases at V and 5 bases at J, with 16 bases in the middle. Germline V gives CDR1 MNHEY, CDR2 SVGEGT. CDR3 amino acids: CASSPYFRGHNEQFF. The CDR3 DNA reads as TGTGCCAGCAGTCCTTACTTCCGAGGCCACAATGAGCAGTTCTTC.

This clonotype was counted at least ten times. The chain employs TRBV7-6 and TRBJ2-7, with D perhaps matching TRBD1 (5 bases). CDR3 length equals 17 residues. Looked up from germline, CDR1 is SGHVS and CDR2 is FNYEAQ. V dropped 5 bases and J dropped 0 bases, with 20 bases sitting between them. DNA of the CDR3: TGTGCCAGCAGCCCCCAGCCAGGGCCTCCCGCCTCCTACGAGCAGTACTTC. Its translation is CASSPQPGPPASYEQYF.

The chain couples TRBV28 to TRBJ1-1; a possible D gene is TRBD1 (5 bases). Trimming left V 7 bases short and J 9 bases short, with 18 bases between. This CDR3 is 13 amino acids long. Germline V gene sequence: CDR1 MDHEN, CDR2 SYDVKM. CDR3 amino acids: CASNLGREAKAFF. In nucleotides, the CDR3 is TGTGCCAGCAATTTGGGCAGGGAGGCTAAAGCTTTCTTT.

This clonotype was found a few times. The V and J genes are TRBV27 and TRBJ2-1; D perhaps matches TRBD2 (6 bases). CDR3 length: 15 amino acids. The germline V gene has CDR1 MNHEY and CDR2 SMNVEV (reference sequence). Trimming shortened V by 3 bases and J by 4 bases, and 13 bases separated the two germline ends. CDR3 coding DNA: TGTGCCAGCAGTTTCAGGGAGGAAGGGTACAATGAGCAGTTCTTC. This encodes CASSFREEGYNEQFF.

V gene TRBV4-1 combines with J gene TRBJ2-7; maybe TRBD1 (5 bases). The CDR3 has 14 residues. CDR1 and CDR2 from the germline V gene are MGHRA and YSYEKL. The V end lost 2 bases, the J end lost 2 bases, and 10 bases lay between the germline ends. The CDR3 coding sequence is TGCGCCAGCAGCCAATCGACAGACCCCTACGAGCAGTACTTC. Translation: CASSQSTDPYEQYF.

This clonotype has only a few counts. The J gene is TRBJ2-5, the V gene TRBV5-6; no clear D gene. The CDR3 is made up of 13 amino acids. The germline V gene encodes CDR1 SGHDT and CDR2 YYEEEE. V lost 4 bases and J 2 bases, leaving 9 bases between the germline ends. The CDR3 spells CASSTLEQETQYF. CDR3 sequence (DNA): TGTGCCAGCAGCACCCTAGAGCAAGAGACCCAGTACTTC.

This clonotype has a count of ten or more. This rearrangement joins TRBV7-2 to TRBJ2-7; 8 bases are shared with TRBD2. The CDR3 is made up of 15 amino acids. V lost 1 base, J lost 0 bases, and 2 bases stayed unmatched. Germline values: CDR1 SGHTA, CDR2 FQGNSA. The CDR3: CASSLDAGGSYEQYF. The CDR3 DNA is TGTGCCAGCAGCTTAGATGCGGGGGGCTCCTACGAGCAGTACTTC.

The chain's CDR3 is CSARGRVRGGYTF. Here the CDR3 DNA reads TGCAGTGCCAGGGGGCGCGTGCGGGGTGGCTACACCTTC. The gene calls are TRBV20-1 and TRBJ1-2; 8 nucleotides line up with TRBD1. Germline trimming cut 6 bases from V and 7 bases from J; bases unmatched to any gene: 10. Germline V gene sequence: CDR1 DFQATT, CDR2 SNEGSKA (reference sequence). The length of the CDR3 is 13 residues.

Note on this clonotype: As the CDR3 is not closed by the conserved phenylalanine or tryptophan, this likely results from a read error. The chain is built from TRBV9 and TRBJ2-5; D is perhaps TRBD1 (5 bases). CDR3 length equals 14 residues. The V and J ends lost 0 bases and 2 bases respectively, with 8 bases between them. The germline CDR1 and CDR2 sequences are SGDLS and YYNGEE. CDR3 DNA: TGTGCCAGCAGCGTAGACACAGGTCAAGAGACCCAGTACGTC. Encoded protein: CASSVDTGQETQYV.

CDR3 in amino acids: CASRGGSTGEQYF. The CDR3 region has the DNA TGCGCCAGCAGGGGCGGGAGCACGGGGGAGCAGTACTTC. The chain combines TRBV5-1 with TRBJ2-7, with TRBD2 matching over 7 bases. The CDR3 has 13 residues. Germline V CDR1 and CDR2: SGHRS, YFSETQ. With V trimmed by 5 bases and J by 7 bases, 9 bases remained unmatched.

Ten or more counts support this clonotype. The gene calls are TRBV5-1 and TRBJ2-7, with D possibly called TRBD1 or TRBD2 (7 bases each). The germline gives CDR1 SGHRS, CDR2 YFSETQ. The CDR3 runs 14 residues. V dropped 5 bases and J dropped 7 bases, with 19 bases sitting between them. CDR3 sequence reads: CASSVDRPGGEQYF. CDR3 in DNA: TGCGCCAGCAGTGTGGACAGGCCCGGGGGGGAGCAGTACTTC.

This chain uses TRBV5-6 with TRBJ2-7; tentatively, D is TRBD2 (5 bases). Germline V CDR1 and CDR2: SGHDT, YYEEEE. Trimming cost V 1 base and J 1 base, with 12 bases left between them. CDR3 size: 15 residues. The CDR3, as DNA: TGTGCCAGCAGCTTGCTGGGAGCTGAATCCTACGAGCAGTACTTC. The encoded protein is CASSLLGAESYEQYF.

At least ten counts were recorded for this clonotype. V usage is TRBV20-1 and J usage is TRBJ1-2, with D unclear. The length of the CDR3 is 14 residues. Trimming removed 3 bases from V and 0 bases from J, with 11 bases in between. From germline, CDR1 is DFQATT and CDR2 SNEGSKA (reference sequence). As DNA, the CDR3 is TGCAGTGCTAGCGGCAGCCCAGCTAACTATGGCTACACCTTC. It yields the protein CSASGSPANYGYTF.

The CDR3 nucleotides are TGCAGTGCCCCGGGACAGCTCTATAATTCACCCCTCCACTTT. This encodes CSAPGQLYNSPLHF. The chain carries TRBV20-1 and TRBJ1-6; 7 nucleotides agree with TRBD1. V shed 6 bases and J 3 bases; nucleotides not matched to a gene: 5. The CDR3 is 14 amino acids. Germline V gives CDR1 DFQATT, CDR2 SNEGSKA (reference sequence).

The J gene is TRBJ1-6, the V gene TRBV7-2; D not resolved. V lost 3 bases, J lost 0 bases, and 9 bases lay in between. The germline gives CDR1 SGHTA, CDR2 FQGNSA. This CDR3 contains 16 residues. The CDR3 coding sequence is TGTGCCAGCAGCTTGACATGGAGCTCCTATAATTCACCCCTCCACTTT. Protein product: CASSLTWSSYNSPLHF.

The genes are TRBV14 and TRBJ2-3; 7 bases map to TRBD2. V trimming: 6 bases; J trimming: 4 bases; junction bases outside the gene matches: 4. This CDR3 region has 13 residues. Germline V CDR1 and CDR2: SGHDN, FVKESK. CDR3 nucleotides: TGTGCCAGCAGACTAGCGACGGCAGATACGCAGTATTTT. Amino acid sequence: CASRLATADTQYF.

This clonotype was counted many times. The chain's CDR3 is CASSLRVAGVETQYF. The CDR3 DNA reads TGTGCCAGCAGTTTGAGGGTAGCGGGGGTTGAGACCCAGTACTTC. The chain joins TRBV12-3 or TRBV12-4 to TRBJ2-5; TRBD2 matches at 9 bases. CDR3 length equals 15 residues. With V trimmed by 3 bases and J by 5 bases, 7 bases remained unmatched.

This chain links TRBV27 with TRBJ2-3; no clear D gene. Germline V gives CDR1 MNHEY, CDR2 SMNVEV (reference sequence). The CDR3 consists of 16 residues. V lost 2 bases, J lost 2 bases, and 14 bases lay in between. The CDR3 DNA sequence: TGTGCCAGCAGTTTAATCGCCGGACGGACCACAGATACGCAGTATTTT. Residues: CASSLIAGRTTDTQYF.

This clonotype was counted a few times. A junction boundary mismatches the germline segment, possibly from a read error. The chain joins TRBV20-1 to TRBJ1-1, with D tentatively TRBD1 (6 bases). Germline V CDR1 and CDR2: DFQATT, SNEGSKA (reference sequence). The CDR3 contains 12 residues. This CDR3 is CSAFPRGTEVFF. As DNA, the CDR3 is TGCAGTGCTTTCCCCAGGGGCACTGAAGTTTTCTTT.

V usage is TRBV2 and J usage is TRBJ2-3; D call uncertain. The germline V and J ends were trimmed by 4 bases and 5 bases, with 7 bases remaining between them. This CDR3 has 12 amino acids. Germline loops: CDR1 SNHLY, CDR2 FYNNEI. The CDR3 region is CASSGDGDTQYF. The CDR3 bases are TGTGCCAGCAGTGGTGATGGAGATACGCAGTATTTT.